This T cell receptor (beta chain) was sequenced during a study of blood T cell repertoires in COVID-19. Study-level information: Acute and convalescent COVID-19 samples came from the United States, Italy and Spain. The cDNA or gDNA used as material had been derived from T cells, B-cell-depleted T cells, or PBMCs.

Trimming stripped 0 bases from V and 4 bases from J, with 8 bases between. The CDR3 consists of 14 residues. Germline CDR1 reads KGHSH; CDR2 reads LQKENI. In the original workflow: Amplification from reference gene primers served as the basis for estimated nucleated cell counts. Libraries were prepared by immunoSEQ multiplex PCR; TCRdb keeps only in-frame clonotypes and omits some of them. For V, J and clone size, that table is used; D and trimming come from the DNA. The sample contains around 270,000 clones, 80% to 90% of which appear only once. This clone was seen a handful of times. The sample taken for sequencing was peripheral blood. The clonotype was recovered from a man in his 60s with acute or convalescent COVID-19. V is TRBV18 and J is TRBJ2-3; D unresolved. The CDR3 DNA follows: TGTGCCAGCTCACCACCGAGTATGGCAGATACGCAGTATTTT. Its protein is CASSPPSMADTQYF.